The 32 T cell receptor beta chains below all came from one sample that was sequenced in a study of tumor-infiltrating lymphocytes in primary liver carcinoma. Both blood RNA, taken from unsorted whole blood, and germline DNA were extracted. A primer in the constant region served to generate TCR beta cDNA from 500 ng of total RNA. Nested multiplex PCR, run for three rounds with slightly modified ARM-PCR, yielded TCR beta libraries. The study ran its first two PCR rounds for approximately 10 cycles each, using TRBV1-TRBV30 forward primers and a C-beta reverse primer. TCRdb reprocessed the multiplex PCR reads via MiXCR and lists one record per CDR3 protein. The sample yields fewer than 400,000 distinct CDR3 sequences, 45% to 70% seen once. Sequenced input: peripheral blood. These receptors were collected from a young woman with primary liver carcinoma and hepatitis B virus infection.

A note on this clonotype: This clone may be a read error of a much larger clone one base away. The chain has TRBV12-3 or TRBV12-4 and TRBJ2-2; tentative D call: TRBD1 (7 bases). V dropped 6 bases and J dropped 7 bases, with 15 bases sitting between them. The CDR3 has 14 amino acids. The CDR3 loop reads CASSSGGTNGELFF. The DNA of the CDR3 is TGTGCCAGCAGCTCAGGGGGGACCAACGGGGAGCTGTTTTTT.

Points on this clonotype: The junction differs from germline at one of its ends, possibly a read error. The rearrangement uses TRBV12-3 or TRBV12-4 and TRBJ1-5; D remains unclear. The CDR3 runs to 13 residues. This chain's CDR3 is CASSFRINRPQHF. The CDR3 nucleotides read TGTGCCAGCAGTTTCCGGATCAATCGGCCCCAGCATTTT.

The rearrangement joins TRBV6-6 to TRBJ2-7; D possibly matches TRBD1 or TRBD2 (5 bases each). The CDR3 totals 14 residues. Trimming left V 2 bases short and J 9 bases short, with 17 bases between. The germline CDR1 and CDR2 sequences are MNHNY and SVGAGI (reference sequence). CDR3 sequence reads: CASSYGQEWDGQYF. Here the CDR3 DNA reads TGTGCCAGCAGTTACGGCCAGGAGTGGGACGGGCAGTACTTC.

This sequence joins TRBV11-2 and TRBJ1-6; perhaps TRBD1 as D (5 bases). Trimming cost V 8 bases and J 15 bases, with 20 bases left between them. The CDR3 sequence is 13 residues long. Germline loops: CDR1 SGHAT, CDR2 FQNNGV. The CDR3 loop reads CASSGTLRTLLHF. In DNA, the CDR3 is TGTGCCAGCTCTGGGACTTTAAGGACACTCCTCCACTTT.

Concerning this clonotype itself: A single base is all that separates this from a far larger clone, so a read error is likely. The CDR3 sequence: CACSLAGSYEQYF. CDR3 nucleotides: TGTGCCTGCAGTTTAGCTGGCTCCTACGAGCAGTACTTC. This chain joins TRBV12-3 or TRBV12-4 and TRBJ2-7; D gene ambiguous. The CDR3 runs 13 residues.

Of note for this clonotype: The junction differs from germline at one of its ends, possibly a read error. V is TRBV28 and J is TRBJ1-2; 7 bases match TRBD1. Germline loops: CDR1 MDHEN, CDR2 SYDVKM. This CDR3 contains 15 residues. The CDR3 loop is CTSSSSGTANYGYTF. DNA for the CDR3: TGTACCAGCAGTTCGTCCGGGACAGCTAACTATGGCTACACCTTC.

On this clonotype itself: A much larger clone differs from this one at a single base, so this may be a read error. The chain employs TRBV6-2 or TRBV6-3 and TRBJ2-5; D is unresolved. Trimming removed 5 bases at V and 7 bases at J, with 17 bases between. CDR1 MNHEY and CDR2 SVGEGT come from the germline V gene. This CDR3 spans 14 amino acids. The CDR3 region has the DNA TGTGCCAGCAGTCCGACTGTCCCAGGAGTGACCCAGTACTTC. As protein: CASSPTVPGVTQYF.

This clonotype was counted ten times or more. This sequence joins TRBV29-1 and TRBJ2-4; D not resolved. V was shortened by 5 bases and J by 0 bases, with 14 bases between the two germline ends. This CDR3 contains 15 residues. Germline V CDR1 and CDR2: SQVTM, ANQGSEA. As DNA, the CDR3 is TGCAGCGTTCCGAGCGAACTCTTAGCCAAAAACATTCAGTACTTC. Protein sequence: CSVPSELLAKNIQYF.

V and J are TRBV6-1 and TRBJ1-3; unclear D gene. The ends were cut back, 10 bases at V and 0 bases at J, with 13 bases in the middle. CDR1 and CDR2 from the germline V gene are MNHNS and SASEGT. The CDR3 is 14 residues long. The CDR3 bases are TGTGCCATCCATGACGCTCCCTCTGGAAACACCATATATTTT. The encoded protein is CAIHDAPSGNTIYF.

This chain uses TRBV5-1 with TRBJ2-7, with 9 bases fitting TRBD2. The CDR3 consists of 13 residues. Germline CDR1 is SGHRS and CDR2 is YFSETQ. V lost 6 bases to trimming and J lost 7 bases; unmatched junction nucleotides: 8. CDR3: CASKGSGRGEQYF. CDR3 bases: TGCGCCAGCAAGGGTAGCGGGAGAGGTGAGCAGTACTTC.

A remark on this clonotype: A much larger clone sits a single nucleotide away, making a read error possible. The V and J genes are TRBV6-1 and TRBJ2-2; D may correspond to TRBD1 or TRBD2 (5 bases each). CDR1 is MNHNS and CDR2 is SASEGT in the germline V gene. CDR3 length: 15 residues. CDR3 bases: TGTGTCAGCAGTGAACCGCTGGGACGTTTCGGGGAGCTGTTTTTT. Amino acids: CVSSEPLGRFGELFF.

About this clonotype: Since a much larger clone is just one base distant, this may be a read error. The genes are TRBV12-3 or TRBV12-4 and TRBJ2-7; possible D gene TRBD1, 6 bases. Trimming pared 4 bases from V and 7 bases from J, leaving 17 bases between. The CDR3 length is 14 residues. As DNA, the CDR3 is TGTGCCAGCAGTTGGGCAGGGGAAGAGGAAGAGCAGTACTTC. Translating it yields CASSWAGEEEEQYF.

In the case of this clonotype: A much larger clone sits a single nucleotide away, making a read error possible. DNA of the CDR3: TGTGCCAGCAGTTGCTCAAGGGGAGGGACCTACGAGCAGTACTTC. Protein sequence: CASSCSRGGTYEQYF. The J gene is TRBJ2-7, the V gene TRBV6-5, with 7 bases matching TRBD2. V lost 4 bases to trimming and J lost 2 bases; unmatched junction nucleotides: 8. Germline CDR1 and CDR2: MNHEY and SVGAGI. This CDR3 spans 15 amino acids.

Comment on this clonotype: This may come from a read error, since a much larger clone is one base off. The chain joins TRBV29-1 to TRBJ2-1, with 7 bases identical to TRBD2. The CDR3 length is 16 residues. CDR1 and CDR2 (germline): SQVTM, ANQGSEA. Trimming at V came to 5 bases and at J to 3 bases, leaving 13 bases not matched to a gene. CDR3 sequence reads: CSVIGWWLADYNEQFF. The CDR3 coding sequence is TGCAGCGTTATCGGGTGGTGGCTAGCGGACTACAATGAGCAGTTCTTC.

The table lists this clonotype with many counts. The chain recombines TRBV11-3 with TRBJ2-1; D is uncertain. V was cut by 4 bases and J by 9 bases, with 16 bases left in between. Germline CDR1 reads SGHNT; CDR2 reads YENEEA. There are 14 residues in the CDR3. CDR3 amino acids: CASSSRAQLPEQFF. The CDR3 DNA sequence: TGTGCCAGCAGCTCCCGGGCCCAACTACCTGAGCAGTTCTTC.

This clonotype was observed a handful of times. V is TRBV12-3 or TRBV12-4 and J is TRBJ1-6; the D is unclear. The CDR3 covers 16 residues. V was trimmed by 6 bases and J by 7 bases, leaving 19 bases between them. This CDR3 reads CASSDAFDGRNSPLHF. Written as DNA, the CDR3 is TGTGCCAGCAGCGATGCCTTTGACGGACGAAATTCACCCCTCCACTTT.

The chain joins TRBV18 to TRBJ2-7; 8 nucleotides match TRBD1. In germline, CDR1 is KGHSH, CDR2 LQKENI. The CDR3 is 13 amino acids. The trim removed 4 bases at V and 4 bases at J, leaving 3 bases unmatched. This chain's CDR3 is CASSRGQDYEQYF. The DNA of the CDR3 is TGTGCCAGCTCACGGGGACAGGATTACGAGCAGTACTTC.

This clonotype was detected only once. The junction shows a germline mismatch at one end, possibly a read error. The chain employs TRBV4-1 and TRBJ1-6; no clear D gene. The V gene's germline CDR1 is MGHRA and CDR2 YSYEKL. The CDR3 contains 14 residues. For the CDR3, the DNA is TGCGCCAGTAGCCAAGGAAGGAACTGGTCACCCCTCCACTTT. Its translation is CASSQGRNWSPLHF.

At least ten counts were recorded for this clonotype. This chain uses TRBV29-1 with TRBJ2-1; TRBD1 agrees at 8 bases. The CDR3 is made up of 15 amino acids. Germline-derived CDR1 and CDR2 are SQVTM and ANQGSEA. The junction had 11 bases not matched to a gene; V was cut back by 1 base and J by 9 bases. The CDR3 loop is CSVEVMGQAGGEQFF. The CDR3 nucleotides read TGCAGCGTTGAAGTCATGGGACAGGCCGGTGGTGAGCAGTTCTTC.

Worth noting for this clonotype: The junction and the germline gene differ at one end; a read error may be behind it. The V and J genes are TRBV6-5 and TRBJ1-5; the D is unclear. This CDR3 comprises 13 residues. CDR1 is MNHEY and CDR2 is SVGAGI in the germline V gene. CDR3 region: CASNSLLGQPQHF. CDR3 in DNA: TGTGCCAGCAACAGCTTATTGGGTCAGCCCCAGCATTTC.

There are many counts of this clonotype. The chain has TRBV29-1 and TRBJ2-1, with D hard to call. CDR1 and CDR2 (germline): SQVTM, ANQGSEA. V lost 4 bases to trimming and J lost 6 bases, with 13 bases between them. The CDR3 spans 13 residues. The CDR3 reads CSVALRRSNEQFF. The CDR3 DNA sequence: TGCAGCGTTGCACTCAGGAGATCCAATGAGCAGTTCTTC.

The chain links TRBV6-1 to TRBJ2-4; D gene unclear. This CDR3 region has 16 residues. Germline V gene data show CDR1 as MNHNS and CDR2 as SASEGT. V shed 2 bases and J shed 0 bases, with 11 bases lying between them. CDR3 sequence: CASSETGRVAKNIQYF. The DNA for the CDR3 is TGTGCCAGCAGTGAAACCGGACGTGTAGCCAAAAACATTCAGTACTTC.

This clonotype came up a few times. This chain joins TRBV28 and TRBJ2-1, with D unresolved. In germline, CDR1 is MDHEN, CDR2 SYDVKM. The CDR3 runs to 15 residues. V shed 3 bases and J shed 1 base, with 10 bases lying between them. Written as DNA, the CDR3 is TGTGCCAGCAGTTTTATCCGAGGATCCTACAATGAGCAGTTCTTC. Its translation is CASSFIRGSYNEQFF.

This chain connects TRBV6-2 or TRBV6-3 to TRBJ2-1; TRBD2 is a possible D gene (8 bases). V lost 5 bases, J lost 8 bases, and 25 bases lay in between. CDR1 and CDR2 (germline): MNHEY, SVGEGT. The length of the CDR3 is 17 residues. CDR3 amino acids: CASSGSRLARGQDEQFF. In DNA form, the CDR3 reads TGTGCCAGCAGTGGTTCCCGACTAGCGAGAGGACAGGATGAGCAGTTCTTC.

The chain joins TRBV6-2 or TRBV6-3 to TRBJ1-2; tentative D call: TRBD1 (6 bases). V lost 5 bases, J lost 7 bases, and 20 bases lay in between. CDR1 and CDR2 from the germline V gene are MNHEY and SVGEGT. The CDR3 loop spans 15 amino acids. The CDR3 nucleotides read TGTGCCAGCAGTCACGGCCGAACAGGGATTACTGGCTACACCTTC. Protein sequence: CASSHGRTGITGYTF.

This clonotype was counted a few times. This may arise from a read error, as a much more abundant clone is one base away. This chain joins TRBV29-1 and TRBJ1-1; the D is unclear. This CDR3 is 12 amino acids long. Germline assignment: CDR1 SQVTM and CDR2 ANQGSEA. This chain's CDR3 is CSVVKDATETFF. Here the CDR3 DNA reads TGCAGCGTTGTAAAGGACGCGACTGAAACTTTCTTT.

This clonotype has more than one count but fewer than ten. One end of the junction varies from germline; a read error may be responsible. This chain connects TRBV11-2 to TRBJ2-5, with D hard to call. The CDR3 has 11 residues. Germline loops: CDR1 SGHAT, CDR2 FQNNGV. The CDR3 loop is CASSVQETQCF. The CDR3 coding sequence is TGTGCAAGCAGCGTCCAAGAGACCCAGTGCTTC.

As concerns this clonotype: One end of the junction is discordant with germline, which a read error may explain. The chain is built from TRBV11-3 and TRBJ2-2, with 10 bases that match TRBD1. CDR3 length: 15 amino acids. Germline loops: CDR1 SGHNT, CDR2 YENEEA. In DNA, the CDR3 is TGTGCTAGCAGCTTGGGGACAGGGGCTATCGGGGAGCTGTTTTTT. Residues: CASSLGTGAIGELFF.

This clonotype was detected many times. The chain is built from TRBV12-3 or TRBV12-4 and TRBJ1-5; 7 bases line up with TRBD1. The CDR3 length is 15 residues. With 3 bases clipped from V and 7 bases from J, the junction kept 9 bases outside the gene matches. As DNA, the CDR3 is TGTGCCAGCAGTTTCTCCGGGACAGTGAGCCAGCCCCAGCATTTT. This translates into CASSFSGTVSQPQHF.

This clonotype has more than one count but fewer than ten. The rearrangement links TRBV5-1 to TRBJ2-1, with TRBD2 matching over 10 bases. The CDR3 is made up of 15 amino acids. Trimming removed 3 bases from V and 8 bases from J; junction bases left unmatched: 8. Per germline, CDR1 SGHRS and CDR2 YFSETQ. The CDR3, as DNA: TGCGCCAGCAGCTACACCAGCGGGAGGGCCGATGAGCAGTTCTTC. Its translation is CASSYTSGRADEQFF.

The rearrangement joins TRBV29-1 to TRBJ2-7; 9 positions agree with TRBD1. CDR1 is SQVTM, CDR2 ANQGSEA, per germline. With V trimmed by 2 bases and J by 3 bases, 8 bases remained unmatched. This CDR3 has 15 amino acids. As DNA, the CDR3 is TGCAGCGTTGAAACCTACAGGGGACAGGGCTACGAGCAGTACTTC. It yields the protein CSVETYRGQGYEQYF.

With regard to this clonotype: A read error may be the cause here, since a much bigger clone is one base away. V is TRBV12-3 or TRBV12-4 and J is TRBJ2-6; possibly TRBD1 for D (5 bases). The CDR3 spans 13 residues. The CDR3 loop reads CASTLSGAKVLTF. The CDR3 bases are TGTGCCAGCACCCTATCTGGGGCCAAGGTCCTGACTTTC.